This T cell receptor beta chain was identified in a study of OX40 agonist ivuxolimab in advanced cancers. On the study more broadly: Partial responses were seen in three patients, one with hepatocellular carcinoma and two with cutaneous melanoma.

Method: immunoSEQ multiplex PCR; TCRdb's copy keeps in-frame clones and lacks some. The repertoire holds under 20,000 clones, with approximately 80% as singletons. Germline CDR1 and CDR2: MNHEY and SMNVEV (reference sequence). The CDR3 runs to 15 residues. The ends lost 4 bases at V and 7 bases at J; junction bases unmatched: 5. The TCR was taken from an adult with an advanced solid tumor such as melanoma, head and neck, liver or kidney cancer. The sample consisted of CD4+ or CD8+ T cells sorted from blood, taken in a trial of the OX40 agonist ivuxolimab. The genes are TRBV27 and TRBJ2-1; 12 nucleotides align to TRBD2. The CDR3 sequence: CASSSLAGGENEQFF. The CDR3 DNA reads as TGTGCCAGCAGTTCCCTAGCGGGAGGGGAAAATGAGCAGTTCTTC.